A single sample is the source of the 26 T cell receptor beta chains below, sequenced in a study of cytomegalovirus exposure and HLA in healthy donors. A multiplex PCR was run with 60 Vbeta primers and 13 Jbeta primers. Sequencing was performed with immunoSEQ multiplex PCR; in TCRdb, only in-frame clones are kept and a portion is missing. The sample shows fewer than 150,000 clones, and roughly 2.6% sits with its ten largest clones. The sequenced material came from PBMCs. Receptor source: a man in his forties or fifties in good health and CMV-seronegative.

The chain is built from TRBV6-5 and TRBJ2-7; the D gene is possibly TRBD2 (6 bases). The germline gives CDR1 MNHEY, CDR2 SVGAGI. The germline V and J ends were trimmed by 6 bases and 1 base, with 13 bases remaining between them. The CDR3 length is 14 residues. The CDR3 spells CASSRDLASYEQYF. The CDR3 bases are TGTGCCAGCAGCCGGGACTTGGCTTCCTACGAGCAGTACTTC.

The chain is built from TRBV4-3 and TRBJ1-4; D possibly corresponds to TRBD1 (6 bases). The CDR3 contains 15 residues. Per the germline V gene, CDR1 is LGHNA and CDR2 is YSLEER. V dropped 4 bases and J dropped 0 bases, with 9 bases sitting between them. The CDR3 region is CASSPGGATNEKLFF. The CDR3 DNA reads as TGCGCCAGCAGCCCGGGGGGCGCAACTAATGAAAAACTGTTTTTT.

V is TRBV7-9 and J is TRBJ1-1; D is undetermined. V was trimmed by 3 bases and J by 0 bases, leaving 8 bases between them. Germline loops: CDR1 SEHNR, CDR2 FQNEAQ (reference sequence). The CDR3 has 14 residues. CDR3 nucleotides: TGTGCCAGCAGCTTGGGCAGCTTGAACACTGAAGCTTTCTTT. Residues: CASSLGSLNTEAFF.

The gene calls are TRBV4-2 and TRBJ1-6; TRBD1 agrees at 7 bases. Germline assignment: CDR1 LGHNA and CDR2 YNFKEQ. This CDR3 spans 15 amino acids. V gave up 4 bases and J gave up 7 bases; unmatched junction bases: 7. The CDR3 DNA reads TGTGCCAGCAGCCGCGGGACAGCAGAGAATTCACCCCTCCACTTT. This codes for CASSRGTAENSPLHF.

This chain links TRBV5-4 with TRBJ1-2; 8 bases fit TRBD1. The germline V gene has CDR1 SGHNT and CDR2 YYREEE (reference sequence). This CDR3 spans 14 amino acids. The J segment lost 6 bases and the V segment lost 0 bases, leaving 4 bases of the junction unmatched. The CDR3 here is CASSLDLTGDGYTF. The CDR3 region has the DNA TGTGCCAGCAGCTTGGACCTGACAGGGGATGGCTACACCTTC.

CDR3 nucleotides: TGTGCCAGCAGACAAGGACTACCTCAAGAGACCCAGTACTTC. It specifies CASRQGLPQETQYF. The V gene is TRBV6-6, the J gene TRBJ2-5; D might be TRBD2 (6 bases). The CDR3 covers 14 residues. The germline gives CDR1 MNHNY, CDR2 SVGAGI (reference sequence). V lost 6 bases to trimming and J lost 2 bases, with 13 bases between them.

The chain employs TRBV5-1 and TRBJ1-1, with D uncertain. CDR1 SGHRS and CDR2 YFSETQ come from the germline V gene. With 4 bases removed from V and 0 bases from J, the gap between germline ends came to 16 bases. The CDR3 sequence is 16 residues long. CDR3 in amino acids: CASSLAEVHMNTEAFF. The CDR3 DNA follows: TGCGCCAGCAGCCTGGCGGAGGTCCACATGAACACTGAAGCTTTCTTT.

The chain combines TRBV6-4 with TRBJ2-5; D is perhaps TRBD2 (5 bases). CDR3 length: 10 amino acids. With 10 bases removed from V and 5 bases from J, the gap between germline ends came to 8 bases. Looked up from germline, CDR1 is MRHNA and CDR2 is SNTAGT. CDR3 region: CATRRETQYF. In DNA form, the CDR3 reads TGTGCCACGAGGAGGGAGACCCAGTACTTC.

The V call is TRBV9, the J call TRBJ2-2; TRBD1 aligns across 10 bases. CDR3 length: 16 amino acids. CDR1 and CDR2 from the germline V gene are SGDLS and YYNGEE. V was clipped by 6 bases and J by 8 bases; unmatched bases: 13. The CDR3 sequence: CASTTRETGGIGELFF. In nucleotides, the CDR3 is TGTGCCAGCACTACCCGGGAGACAGGGGGCATTGGGGAGCTGTTTTTT.

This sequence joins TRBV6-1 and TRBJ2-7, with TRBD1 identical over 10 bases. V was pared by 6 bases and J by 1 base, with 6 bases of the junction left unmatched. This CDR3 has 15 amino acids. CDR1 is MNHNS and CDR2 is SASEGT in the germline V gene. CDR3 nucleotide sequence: TGTGCCAGCAGCCGTGAGGGACAGGGGTCCTACGAGCAGTACTTC. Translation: CASSREGQGSYEQYF.

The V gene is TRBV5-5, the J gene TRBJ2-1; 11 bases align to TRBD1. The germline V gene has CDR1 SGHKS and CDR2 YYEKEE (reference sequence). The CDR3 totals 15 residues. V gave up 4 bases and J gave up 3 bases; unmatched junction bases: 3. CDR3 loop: CASSAGTGGYNEQFF. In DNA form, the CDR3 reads TGTGCCAGCAGCGCCGGGACAGGGGGCTACAATGAGCAGTTCTTC.

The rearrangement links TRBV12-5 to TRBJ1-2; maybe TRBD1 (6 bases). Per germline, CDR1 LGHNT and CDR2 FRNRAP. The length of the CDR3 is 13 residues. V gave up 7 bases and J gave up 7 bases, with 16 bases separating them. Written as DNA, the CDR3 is TGTGCTAGTGCCGGTGACAGGCTGGGTGGCTACACCTTC. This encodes CASAGDRLGGYTF.

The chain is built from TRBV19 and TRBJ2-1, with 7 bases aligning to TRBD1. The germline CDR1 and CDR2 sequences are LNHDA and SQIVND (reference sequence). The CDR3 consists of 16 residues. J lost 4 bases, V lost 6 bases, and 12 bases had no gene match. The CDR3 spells CASSPDRTLLYNEQFF. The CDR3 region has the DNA TGTGCCAGTAGCCCGGACAGGACCCTCTTGTACAATGAGCAGTTCTTC.

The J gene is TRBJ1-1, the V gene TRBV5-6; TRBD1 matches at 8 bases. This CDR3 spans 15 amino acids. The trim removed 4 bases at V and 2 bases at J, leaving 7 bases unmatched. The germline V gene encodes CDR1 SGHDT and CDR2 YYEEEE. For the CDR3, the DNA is TGTGCCAGCAGCGGACAAGACAGGGGCAACACTGAAGCTTTCTTT. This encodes CASSGQDRGNTEAFF.

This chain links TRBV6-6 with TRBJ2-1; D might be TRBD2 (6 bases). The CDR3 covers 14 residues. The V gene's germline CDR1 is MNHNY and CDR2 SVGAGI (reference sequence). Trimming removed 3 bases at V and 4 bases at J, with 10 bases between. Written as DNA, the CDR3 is TGTGCCAGCAGTTATGACGGGGGATACAATGAGCAGTTCTTC. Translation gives CASSYDGGYNEQFF.

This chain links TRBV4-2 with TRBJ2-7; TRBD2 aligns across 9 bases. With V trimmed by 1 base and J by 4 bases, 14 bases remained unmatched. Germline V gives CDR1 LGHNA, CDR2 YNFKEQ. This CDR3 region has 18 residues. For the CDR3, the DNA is TGTGCCAGCAGCCAAGGGGCCGTGGCGGGGGGGACTCTTTACGAGCAGTACTTC. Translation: CASSQGAVAGGTLYEQYF.

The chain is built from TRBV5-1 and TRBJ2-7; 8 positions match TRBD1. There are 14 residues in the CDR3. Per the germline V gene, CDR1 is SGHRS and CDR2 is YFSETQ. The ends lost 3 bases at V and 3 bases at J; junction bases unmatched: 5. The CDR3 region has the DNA TGCGCCAGCAGCTCCGGGACAGGCAGCTACGAGCAGTACTTC. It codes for CASSSGTGSYEQYF.

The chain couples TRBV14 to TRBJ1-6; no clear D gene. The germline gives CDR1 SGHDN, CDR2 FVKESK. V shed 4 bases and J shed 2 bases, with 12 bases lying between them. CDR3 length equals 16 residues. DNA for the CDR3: TGTGCCAGCAGCCCAACCCTCCGGGCCTATAATTCACCCCTCCACTTT. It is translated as CASSPTLRAYNSPLHF. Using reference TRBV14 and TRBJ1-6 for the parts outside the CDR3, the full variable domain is EAGVTQFPSHSVIEKGQTVTLRCDPISGHDNLYWYRRVMGKEIKFLLHFVKESKQDESGMPNNRFLAERTGGTYSTLKVQPAELEDSGVYFCASSPTLRAYNSPLHFGNGTRLTVT.

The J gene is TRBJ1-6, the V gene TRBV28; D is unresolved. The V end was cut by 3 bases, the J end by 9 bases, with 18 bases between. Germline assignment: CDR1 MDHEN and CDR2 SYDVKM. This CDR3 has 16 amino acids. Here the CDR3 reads CASSLIGQIGSSPLHF. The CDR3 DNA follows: TGTGCCAGCAGTTTGATTGGGCAAATAGGGAGTTCACCCCTCCACTTT.

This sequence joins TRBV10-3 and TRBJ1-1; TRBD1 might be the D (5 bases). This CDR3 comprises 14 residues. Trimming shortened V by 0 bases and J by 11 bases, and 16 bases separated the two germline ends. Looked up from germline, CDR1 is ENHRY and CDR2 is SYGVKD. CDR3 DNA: TGTGCCATCAGTGAGTCTGGGGCAAAACTTGAGGCTTTCTTT. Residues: CAISESGAKLEAFF.

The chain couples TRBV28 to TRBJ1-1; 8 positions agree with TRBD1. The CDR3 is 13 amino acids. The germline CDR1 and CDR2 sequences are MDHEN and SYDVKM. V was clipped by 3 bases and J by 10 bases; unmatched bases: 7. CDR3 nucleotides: TGTGCCAGCAGTTTCCAATGGACAGGGAGAGCTTTCTTT. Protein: CASSFQWTGRAFF.

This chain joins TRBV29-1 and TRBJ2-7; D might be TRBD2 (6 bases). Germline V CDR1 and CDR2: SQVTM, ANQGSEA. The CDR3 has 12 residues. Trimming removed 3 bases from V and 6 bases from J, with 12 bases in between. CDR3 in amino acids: CSVDWQGGEQYF. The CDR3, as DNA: TGCAGCGTTGATTGGCAGGGAGGCGAGCAGTACTTC.

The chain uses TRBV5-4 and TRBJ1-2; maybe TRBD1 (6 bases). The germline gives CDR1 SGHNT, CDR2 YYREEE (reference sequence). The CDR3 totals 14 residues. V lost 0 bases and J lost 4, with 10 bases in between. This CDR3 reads CASSLAGAFYGYTF. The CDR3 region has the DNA TGTGCCAGCAGCTTGGCAGGGGCGTTCTATGGCTACACCTTC. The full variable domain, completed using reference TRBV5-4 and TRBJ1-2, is ETGVTQSPTHLIKTRGQQVTLRCSSQSGHNTVSWYQQALGQGPQFIFQYYREEENGRGNFPPRFSGLQFPNYSSELNVNALELDDSALYLCASSLAGAFYGYTFGSGTRLTVV.

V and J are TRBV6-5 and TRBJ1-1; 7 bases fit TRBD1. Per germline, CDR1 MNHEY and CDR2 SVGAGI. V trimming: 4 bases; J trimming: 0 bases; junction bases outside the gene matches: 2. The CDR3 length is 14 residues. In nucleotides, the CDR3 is TGTGCCAGCAGTTCCAGGGGGGTGAACACTGAAGCTTTCTTT. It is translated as CASSSRGVNTEAFF.

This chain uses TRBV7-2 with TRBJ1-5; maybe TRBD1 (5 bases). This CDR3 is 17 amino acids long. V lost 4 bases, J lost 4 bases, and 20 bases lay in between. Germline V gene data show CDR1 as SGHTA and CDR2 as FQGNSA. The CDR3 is CASSWGGRGVENQPQHF. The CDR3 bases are TGTGCCAGCAGCTGGGGGGGAAGAGGGGTGGAGAATCAGCCCCAGCATTTT.

CDR3 region: CSVEDRVTDTQYF. As DNA, the CDR3 is TGCAGCGTTGAAGACAGGGTCACAGATACGCAGTATTTT. The chain carries TRBV29-1 and TRBJ2-3; D may be TRBD1 (5 bases). The V end lost 0 bases, the J end lost 2 bases, and 6 bases lay between the germline ends. The CDR3 runs 13 residues. Germline V CDR1 and CDR2: SQVTM, ANQGSEA.